A single TCR beta chain is shown here with its context. The data were taken from a study of blood T cell repertoires in COVID-19. Study-level background: The study drew acute and convalescent COVID-19 samples from the United States, Italy and Spain. The analysed material was cDNA or gDNA that came from T cells, B-cell-depleted T cells, or PBMCs.

As processed by the authors: Reference gene primer amplification in the assay estimated nucleated cell counts. The assay was immunoSEQ multiplex PCR, and TCRdb's table has in-frame clones only and misses some. The V and J calls and clone size come from that table; D and trimming were worked out from the DNA. The sample yields about 50,000 clones, approximately 90% seen once. Looked up from germline, CDR1 is SNHLY and CDR2 is FYNNEI. The CDR3 is 14 amino acids. Trimming took 3 bases from V and 8 from J; bases not matched to a gene: 7. Sequenced: peripheral blood. The chain combines TRBV2 with TRBJ1-2; 9 bases are shared with TRBD1. The sequence was obtained from a man in his 70s with acute or convalescent COVID-19. CDR3 loop: CASSDYRTGEGYTF. The CDR3 coding sequence is TGTGCCAGCAGTGACTACAGGACAGGGGAAGGCTACACCTTC. Based on the CDR3 plus reference TRBV2 and TRBJ1-2, the full variable domain is EPEVTQTPSHQVTQMGQEVILRCVPISNHLYFYWYRQILGQKVEFLVSFYNNEISEKSEIFDDQFSVERPDGSNFTLKIRSTKLEDSAMYFCASSDYRTGEGYTFGSGTRLTVV.